Following are 18 T cell receptor beta chains from one sample sequenced in a study of CXCR3-negative and CXCR3-positive naive CD8 T cells. General study findings and limits: Compared with CXCR3-negative naive cells, CXCR3-positive naive cells showed more hydrophobic TRB CDR3s.

TRB cDNA was prepared as libraries by UMI-labeled 5' RACE. TCRdb reanalyzed the 5' RACE reads and collapses them to one entry per CDR3 protein, without DNA. This repertoire includes more than 4,500 distinct CDR3 sequences. The antigens for these receptors are not known. The sample comprised naive CXCR3+ CD8+ T cells from blood. The subset was: CD45RO-CCR7+CD27+CD95- naive CD8+ T cells expressing CXCR3 (TNR3+). The origin of the receptors is a human donor in good health. Some clones in this sample may be carry-over from other donors' samples.

In terms of frequency, this clonotype is medium-sized. The chain combines TRBV11-3 with TRBJ2-1. Germline values: CDR1 SGHNT, CDR2 YENEEA. This CDR3 is built from 15 residues. This CDR3 reads CASSLELHPFNEQFF.

The chain is built from TRBV10-3 and TRBJ2-7; the TRBD2 assignment by TCRdb is unverifiable without DNA. The CDR3 length is 15 residues. Per the germline V gene, CDR1 is ENHRY and CDR2 is SYGVKD. The chain's CDR3 is CAISESEGRDYEQYF.

The chain carries TRBV7-3 and TRBJ2-3; TCRdb lists TRBD2, though no DNA is available to test this call. Germline V CDR1 and CDR2: SGHTA, FQGTGA. This CDR3 comprises 14 residues. CDR3 loop: CASSASGSADTQYF.

The rearrangement joins TRBV28 to TRBJ2-7; TCRdb's assignment of TRBD1 cannot be checked, as there is no DNA. The CDR3 has 14 residues. CDR1 is MDHEN and CDR2 is SYDVKM in the germline V gene. CDR3: CASSPGPWGYEQYF. The full variable domain, its missing parts supplied by reference TRBV28 and TRBJ2-7, is DVKVTQSSRYLVKRTGEKVFLECVQDMDHENMFWYRQDPGLGLRLIYFSYDVKMKEKGDIPEGYSVSREKKERFSLILESASTNQTSMYLCASSPGPWGYEQYFGPGTRLTVT.

In terms of frequency, this clonotype is medium-sized. V is TRBV28 and J is TRBJ2-2. Germline V gives CDR1 MDHEN, CDR2 SYDVKM. The CDR3 totals 12 residues. CDR3 sequence: CASSLGTGELFF. Filled out from reference TRBV28 and TRBJ2-2, the complete variable domain reads DVKVTQSSRYLVKRTGEKVFLECVQDMDHENMFWYRQDPGLGLRLIYFSYDVKMKEKGDIPEGYSVSREKKERFSLILESASTNQTSMYLCASSLGTGELFFGEGSRLTVL.

This clonotype ranks as medium-sized (0.01 to 0.1%) in terms of frequency. The chain joins TRBV20-1 to TRBJ1-2. The CDR3 is made up of 13 amino acids. Germline CDR1 DFQATT, CDR2 SNEGSKA (reference sequence). CDR3: CSAWVAGIYGYTF.

This chain uses TRBV19 with TRBJ1-6. CDR3 size: 16 residues. Germline V gene lookup returns CDR1 LNHDA and CDR2 SQIVND (reference sequence). CDR3 in amino acids: CASKEEGQILNSPLHF.

By frequency, this clonotype is medium-sized (0.01 to 0.1%). This chain links TRBV5-1 with TRBJ2-7; the D gene TCRdb calls, TRBD1, cannot be checked with no DNA. This CDR3 has 15 amino acids. Germline lookup yields CDR1 SGHRS and CDR2 YFSETQ. CDR3 residues: CASSLEYRGDYEQYF.

Its frequency marks this clonotype as medium-sized (0.01 to 0.1%). The chain recombines TRBV21-1 with TRBJ2-4; TCRdb gives TRBD1 as the D gene, but with no DNA this cannot be confirmed. TRBV21-1 represents a pseudogene. The CDR3 loop spans 17 amino acids. The CDR3 loop reads CASSKARTGGGLDIQYF.

Measured by frequency, this clonotype is medium-sized. The gene calls are TRBV6-5 and TRBJ1-1. There are 15 residues in the CDR3. Germline V gene lookup returns CDR1 MNHEY and CDR2 SVGAGI. The CDR3 region is CASSPDIIEYTEAFF.

This clonotype is deemed large by its frequency. This sequence joins TRBV5-1 and TRBJ2-7; TCRdb selects TRBD1, and the lack of DNA leaves this call unchecked. Germline V gene data show CDR1 as SGHRS and CDR2 as YFSETQ. CDR3 size: 11 residues. The CDR3 loop reads CASSPGYEQYF.

By frequency, this clonotype registers medium-sized. The chain joins TRBV20-1 to TRBJ1-2; as DNA is missing, the TRBD1 call by TCRdb cannot be tested. This CDR3 contains 13 residues. CDR1 is DFQATT, CDR2 SNEGSKA, per germline (reference sequence). The CDR3 is CSARARDRMANTF.

The chain is built from TRBV6-5 and TRBJ2-2. Germline V gene lookup returns CDR1 MNHEY and CDR2 SVGAGI. The CDR3 is 13 residues long. The CDR3 here is CASSYADTGELFF.

This clonotype is deemed medium-sized by its frequency. The V and J genes are TRBV13 and TRBJ2-5. Germline CDR1 reads PRHDT; CDR2 reads FYEKMQ (reference sequence). This CDR3 is 12 amino acids long. CDR3 amino acids: CASSLRGETQYF.

The V gene is TRBV20-1, the J gene TRBJ2-3; TCRdb's D call of TRBD2 is untestable without DNA. This CDR3 has 18 amino acids. Germline V gene sequence: CDR1 DFQATT, CDR2 SNEGSKA (reference sequence). This chain's CDR3 is CSARGVLAGTKGTDTQYF.

The CDR3 reads CATDGQHTDTQYF. The J gene is TRBJ2-3, the V gene TRBV12-3 or TRBV12-4; the D gene TCRdb calls, TRBD1, cannot be checked with no DNA. There are 13 residues in the CDR3.

CDR3 sequence reads: CASSHSQVGYTF. V and J are TRBV4-1 and TRBJ1-2. There are 12 residues in the CDR3. CDR1 and CDR2 (germline): MGHRA, YSYEKL.

By frequency, this clonotype registers medium-sized. CDR3 loop: CASSSGTSGQETQYF. The chain joins TRBV7-8 to TRBJ2-5; there is no DNA to check the TCRdb D call of TRBD2. CDR1 and CDR2 from the germline V gene are SGHVS and FQNEAQ. The length of the CDR3 is 15 residues.